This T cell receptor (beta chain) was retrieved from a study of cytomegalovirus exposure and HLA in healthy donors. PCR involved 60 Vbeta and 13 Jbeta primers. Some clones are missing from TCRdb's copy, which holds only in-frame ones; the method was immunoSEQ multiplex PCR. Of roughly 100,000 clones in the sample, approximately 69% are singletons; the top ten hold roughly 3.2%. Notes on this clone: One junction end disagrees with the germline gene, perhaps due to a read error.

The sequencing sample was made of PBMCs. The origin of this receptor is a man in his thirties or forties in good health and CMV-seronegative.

The DNA for the CDR3 is TGCGCCAGCAGTTTGGCCGGGACTAGTTACACCGGGGAGCTGTTTTTT. This codes for CASSLAGTSYTGELFF. The chain is built from TRBV5-1 and TRBJ2-2, with 8 positions matching TRBD2. The germline gives CDR1 SGHRS, CDR2 YFSETQ. The CDR3 totals 16 residues. The full variable domain, in which reference TRBV5-1 and TRBJ2-2 provide the parts outside the CDR3, is KAGVTQTPRYLIKTRGQQVTLSCSPISGHRSVSWYQQTPGQGLQFLFEYFSETQRNKGNFPGRFSGRQFSNSRSEMNVSTLELGDSALYLCASSLAGTSYTGELFFGEGSRLTVL.